Shown below are 28 T cell receptor beta chains from a single sample sequenced in a study of blood T cell repertoires in COVID-19. Only in-frame clones appear in the TCRdb table, and some are missing; sequencing was by immunoSEQ multiplex PCR. The table includes around 70,000 clones, 91% detected once. Sequencing was done on a sample of peripheral blood. The origin of the receptors is a human donor in a cohort sampled during active COVID-19.

V gene TRBV30 combines with J gene TRBJ1-2, with TRBD1 matching over 8 bases. Germline trimming cut 2 bases from V and 2 bases from J; bases unmatched to any gene: 4. Germline CDR1 reads GTSNPN; CDR2 reads SVGIG (reference sequence). The length of the CDR3 is 14 residues. The CDR3 bases are TGTGCCTGGAGTCCGGGACAGGAAAACTATGGCTACACCTTC. This codes for CAWSPGQENYGYTF.

This clone was detected only once. V is TRBV19 and J is TRBJ1-2, with TRBD1 as a possible D gene (5 bases). V was shortened by 1 base and J by 8 bases, with 20 bases between the two germline ends. The CDR3 is 16 residues long. Germline-derived CDR1 and CDR2 are LNHDA and SQIVND (reference sequence). The CDR3 here is CASSIGGKRDREGYTF. DNA of the CDR3: TGTGCCAGTAGTATAGGCGGGAAAAGGGACCGGGAAGGCTACACCTTC.

V and J are TRBV10-3 and TRBJ1-5; D uncertain. The V gene lost 4 bases and the J gene lost 1 base, with 8 bases spanning the gap. This CDR3 comprises 14 residues. Germline CDR1 is ENHRY and CDR2 is SYGVKD. The CDR3 sequence: CAISAEPSNQPQHF. Written as DNA, the CDR3 is TGTGCCATCAGTGCGGAGCCGAGCAATCAGCCCCAGCATTTT.

The chain carries TRBV6-2 or TRBV6-3 and TRBJ2-4; a weak D match, TRBD1 (7 bases). From germline, CDR1 is MNHEY and CDR2 SVGEGT. The CDR3 sequence is 14 residues long. V was trimmed by 4 bases and J by 6 bases, leaving 13 bases between them. The CDR3 loop is CASSSGGFGNIQYF. CDR3 in DNA: TGTGCCAGCAGTTCAGGGGGGTTTGGAAACATTCAGTACTTC.

The chain employs TRBV10-2 and TRBJ2-5; 14 bases fit TRBD2. Germline-derived CDR1 and CDR2 are WSHSY and SAAADI. CDR3 length: 14 residues. V lost 6 bases to trimming and J lost 4 bases; unmatched junction nucleotides: 1. The chain's CDR3 is CASRGTSGGETQYF. CDR3 sequence (DNA): TGCGCCAGCAGGGGGACTAGCGGGGGAGAGACCCAGTACTTC.

This clone was seen more than once but under ten times. This sequence joins TRBV30 and TRBJ1-5; 8 positions agree with TRBD1. Per germline, CDR1 GTSNPN and CDR2 SVGIG (reference sequence). With 3 bases clipped from V and 7 bases from J, the junction kept 8 bases outside the gene matches. The CDR3 is made up of 14 amino acids. Here the CDR3 DNA reads TGTGCCTGGAGGAGGACAGGGAATTCACAGCCCCAGCATTTT. Translating it yields CAWRRTGNSQPQHF. The complete variable domain, with remaining parts taken from reference TRBV30 and TRBJ1-5, reads SQTIHQWPATLVQPVGSPLSLECTVEGTSNPNLYWYRQAAGRGLQLLFYSVGIGQISSEVPQNLSASRPQDRQFILSSKKLLLSDSGFYLCAWRRTGNSQPQHFGDGTRLSIL.

CDR3 sequence reads: CASSTPRRGFNEQYF. As DNA, the CDR3 is TGTGCCAGCAGTACCCCCCGCAGGGGGTTCAACGAGCAGTACTTC. The rearrangement uses TRBV28 and TRBJ2-7; TRBD1 matches at 7 bases. Germline loops: CDR1 MDHEN, CDR2 SYDVKM. This CDR3 contains 15 residues. V lost 5 bases, J lost 5 bases, and 12 bases stayed unmatched.

This clone was counted only a few times. V gene TRBV18 combines with J gene TRBJ2-3; TRBD2 matches at 10 bases. This CDR3 has 19 residues. CDR1 is KGHSH, CDR2 LQKENI, per germline. Trimming cost V 2 bases and J 0 bases; bases outside gene matches: 11. The CDR3 loop is CASSPVPSTSGVSTDTQYF. CDR3 coding DNA: TGTGCCAGCTCACCAGTTCCCTCCACTAGCGGGGTTAGCACAGATACGCAGTATTTT.

The chain recombines TRBV7-8 with TRBJ2-7; D is unclear. CDR3 size: 15 residues. CDR1 and CDR2 from the germline V gene are SGHVS and FQNEAQ. V shed 1 base and J shed 6 bases, with 16 bases lying between them. The CDR3 loop is CASSLGPLSVGEQYF. CDR3 nucleotide sequence: TGTGCCAGCAGCTTAGGACCCCTGAGCGTGGGCGAGCAGTACTTC.

This clone came up once. The chain uses TRBV23-1 and TRBJ2-7; 9 nucleotides align to TRBD1. TRBV23-1 is an ORF for which the function is uncertain. This CDR3 contains 18 residues. The V and J ends lost 1 base and 3 bases, in that order; junction bases with no gene match: 13. CDR3 sequence (DNA): TGCGCCAGCAGTCAATTGGGCACGAGGGACAGGGTATTCTACGAGCAGTACTTC. This translates into CASSQLGTRDRVFYEQYF.

The chain's CDR3 is CASYRETGELFF. In DNA, the CDR3 is TGTGCCAGTTACAGGGAAACCGGGGAGCTGTTTTTT. The chain links TRBV19 to TRBJ2-2; TRBD1 is a possible D gene (6 bases). CDR1 and CDR2 (germline): LNHDA, SQIVND (reference sequence). The V gene lost 8 bases and the J gene lost 5 bases, with 9 bases spanning the gap. The CDR3 covers 12 residues. The variable domain in full, with the rest retrieved from reference TRBV19 and TRBJ2-2, is DGGITQSPKYLFRKEGQNVTLSCEQNLNHDAMYWYRQDPGQGLRLIYYSQIVNDFQKGDIAEGYSVSREKKESFPLTVTSAQKNPTAFYLCASYRETGELFFGEGSRLTVL.

The J gene is TRBJ2-7, the V gene TRBV7-9; TRBD1 aligns across 7 bases. The V and J ends lost 5 bases and 6 bases, in that order; junction bases with no gene match: 7. In germline, CDR1 is SEHNR, CDR2 FQNEAQ (reference sequence). The CDR3 runs to 13 residues. In nucleotides, the CDR3 is TGTGCCAGCAGCAAAACAGGGGAAAGCGAGCAGTACTTC. Translation: CASSKTGESEQYF.

V gene TRBV6-5 combines with J gene TRBJ1-4; 7 bases agree with TRBD1. Germline assignment: CDR1 MNHEY and CDR2 SVGAGI. This CDR3 is 14 amino acids long. V was pared by 6 bases and J by 6 bases, with 7 bases of the junction left unmatched. CDR3 region: CASSPGTAHEKLFF. DNA of the CDR3: TGTGCCAGCAGCCCCGGGACAGCCCATGAAAAACTGTTTTTT.

CDR3 amino acids: CASSLASGRSNQPQHF. CDR3 DNA sequence: TGTGCCAGCAGCTTAGCTTCAGGCCGTAGCAATCAGCCCCAGCATTTT. This chain links TRBV7-2 with TRBJ1-5, with no clear D. This CDR3 region has 16 residues. V shed 0 bases and J shed 0 bases, with 9 bases lying between them. The germline V gene encodes CDR1 SGHTA and CDR2 FQGNSA. The variable domain in full, completed from reference TRBV7-2 and TRBJ1-5, reads GAGVSQSPSNKVTEKGKDVELRCDPISGHTALYWYRQSLGQGLEFLIYFQGNSAPDKSGLPSDRFSAERTGGSVSTLTIQRTQQEDSAVYLCASSLASGRSNQPQHFGDGTRLSIL.

This chain joins TRBV6-6 and TRBJ1-2; 11 positions match TRBD1. The CDR3 runs to 16 residues. The V segment lost 6 bases and the J segment 2 bases; nucleotides outside the gene matches: 8. CDR1 MNHNY and CDR2 SVGAGI come from the germline V gene (reference sequence). The CDR3 DNA reads TGTGCCAGCAGCGAATCTGGGACAGGGGGAAACTATGGCTACACCTTC. As protein: CASSESGTGGNYGYTF.

This clone was seen repeatedly, ten times or more. The V call is TRBV9, the J call TRBJ2-2; a weak D match, TRBD2 (7 bases). Deletions cut 3 bases from V and 1 base from J, with 16 bases between. Germline V gives CDR1 SGDLS, CDR2 YYNGEE. This CDR3 region has 17 residues. In DNA form, the CDR3 reads TGTGCCAGCAGCGCCCCAAGGGGGGGTTTGAACACCGGGGAGCTGTTTTTT. It is translated as CASSAPRGGLNTGELFF.

The chain joins TRBV6-1 to TRBJ1-1; D is undetermined. The CDR3 sequence is 14 residues long. Trimming pared 3 bases from V and 5 bases from J, leaving 13 bases between. Looked up from germline, CDR1 is MNHNS and CDR2 is SASEGT. CDR3 nucleotide sequence: TGTGCCAGCAGTGAGGACGGGGAGGAAACTGAAGCTTTCTTT. It specifies CASSEDGEETEAFF.

The chain couples TRBV7-3 to TRBJ2-7; D is ambiguous. The length of the CDR3 is 13 residues. Between the trimmed V and J ends, which lost 5 bases and 3 bases, there was a span of 11 bases. Germline V gives CDR1 SGHTA, CDR2 FQGTGA. CDR3 loop: CASSPLGGYEQYF. The CDR3, as DNA: TGTGCCAGCAGCCCCCTAGGCGGCTACGAGCAGTACTTC.

The rearrangement joins TRBV5-6 to TRBJ1-1; perhaps TRBD1 as D (5 bases). V was clipped by 5 bases and J by 1 base, with 12 bases between them. Germline CDR1 is SGHDT and CDR2 is YYEEEE. This CDR3 has 14 residues. CDR3 in amino acids: CASRERGRNTEAFF. CDR3 in DNA: TGTGCCAGCAGGGAAAGGGGCCGGAACACTGAAGCTTTCTTT.

This chain joins TRBV3-1 (or the pseudogene TRBV3-2) and TRBJ2-3; TRBD2 matches at 16 bases. Per the germline V gene, CDR1 is LGHDT and CDR2 is YNNKEL (reference sequence). Trimming at V came to 2 bases and at J to 0 bases, leaving 11 bases not matched to a gene. The CDR3 runs to 21 residues. CDR3 nucleotide sequence: TGTGCCAGCAGCCAAAACCTCACCGGGACTAGCGGGGGGGATAGCACAGATACGCAGTATTTT. As protein: CASSQNLTGTSGGDSTDTQYF.

The chain uses TRBV12-3 or TRBV12-4 and TRBJ2-1; no definite D call. Trimming left V 1 base short and J 6 bases short, with 7 bases between. The CDR3 spans 13 residues. CDR3 nucleotide sequence: TGTGCCAGCAGTTTAGTACAGACCAATGAGCAGTTCTTC. Its protein product is CASSLVQTNEQFF.

The genes are TRBV7-3 and TRBJ2-1, with TRBD2 matching over 8 bases. V was pared by 0 bases and J by 8 bases, with 9 bases of the junction left unmatched. Looked up from germline, CDR1 is SGHTA and CDR2 is FQGTGA. This CDR3 has 16 amino acids. The CDR3 DNA is TGTGCCAGCAGCTTAACGAGCGGGGGAACGGGGGATGAGCAGTTCTTC. Translation gives CASSLTSGGTGDEQFF.

CDR3 sequence reads: CASRTTQGAVTDTQYF. CDR3 nucleotides: TGTGCCAGCAGGACTACTCAGGGGGCGGTCACAGATACGCAGTATTTT. The chain carries TRBV27 and TRBJ2-3; 8 bases line up with TRBD1. Looked up from germline, CDR1 is MNHEY and CDR2 is SMNVEV (reference sequence). This CDR3 is built from 16 residues. V lost 6 bases, J lost 2 bases, and 10 bases stayed unmatched.

The rearrangement joins TRBV18 to TRBJ1-2, with 9 bases aligning to TRBD1. Germline CDR1 and CDR2: KGHSH and LQKENI. CDR3 length equals 15 residues. J lost 0 bases, V lost 3 bases, and 2 bases had no gene match. CDR3 in DNA: TGTGCCAGCTCACCTGGACAGGGGTCTAACTATGGCTACACCTTC. It yields the protein CASSPGQGSNYGYTF.

The chain employs TRBV7-2 and TRBJ2-7; D uncertain. The germline gives CDR1 SGHTA, CDR2 FQGNSA. The ends were cut back, 5 bases at V and 2 bases at J, with 10 bases in the middle. CDR3 length equals 13 residues. CDR3 nucleotides: TGTGCCAGCAGCCGAAGCCTACCCTACGAGCAGTACTTC. Its protein product is CASSRSLPYEQYF. Based on the CDR3 plus reference TRBV7-2 and TRBJ2-7, the full variable domain is GAGVSQSPSNKVTEKGKDVELRCDPISGHTALYWYRQSLGQGLEFLIYFQGNSAPDKSGLPSDRFSAERTGGSVSTLTIQRTQQEDSAVYLCASSRSLPYEQYFGPGTRLTVT.

This chain connects TRBV7-3 to TRBJ2-7, with 11 bases that match TRBD1. Per the germline V gene, CDR1 is SGHTA and CDR2 is FQGTGA. CDR3 length: 16 residues. J gave up 2 bases and V 0 bases, and 3 bases lay outside the gene matches. In nucleotides, the CDR3 is TGTGCCAGCAGCTTAACCGGACAGGGGGCGGCCTACGAGCAGTACTTC. Amino acid sequence: CASSLTGQGAAYEQYF.

This clone has a single count. The chain combines TRBV11-2 with TRBJ1-5, with 7 bases lining up with TRBD1. V gave up 5 bases and J gave up 3 bases; unmatched junction bases: 7. This CDR3 region has 15 residues. CDR1 and CDR2 (germline): SGHAT, FQNNGV. The CDR3 sequence: CASSAYRGTNQPQHF. In DNA, the CDR3 is TGTGCCAGCAGCGCCTACAGGGGCACCAATCAGCCCCAGCATTTT. The whole variable domain, filled in from reference TRBV11-2 and TRBJ1-5, reads EAGVAQSPRYKIIEKRQSVAFWCNPISGHATLYWYQQILGQGPKLLIQFQNNGVVDDSQLPKDRFSAERLKGVDSTLKIQPAKLEDSAVYLCASSAYRGTNQPQHFGDGTRLSIL.

The V and J genes are TRBV2 and TRBJ2-7; D perhaps matches TRBD2 (6 bases). Germline assignment: CDR1 SNHLY and CDR2 FYNNEI. This CDR3 spans 15 amino acids. V lost 2 bases, J lost 9 bases, and 20 bases lay in between. The CDR3, as DNA: TGTGCCAGCAGTGAAAGGCCGGGGTCCGGGGGTGTGCAGTACTTC. Residues: CASSERPGSGGVQYF.